Here is one TCR beta chain with its context. As yet, its antigen is unknown. The data derive from a study of cytomegalovirus exposure and HLA in healthy donors. Study-level results: Per a prior analysis, the majority of TCR beta V segments were productive roughly 87% or roughly 30% of the time. An observed cluster of highly shared sequence variants was recorded as a likely sequencing artifact.

The study ran its PCR with 60 Vbeta and 13 Jbeta primers. Libraries were prepared by immunoSEQ multiplex PCR; TCRdb keeps only in-frame clonotypes and omits some of them. The sample lists around 92,000 clones, about four fifths seen once, with approximately 4% in the top ten. Material: PBMCs. This TCR was sampled from a female donor in good health and CMV-seropositive.

The CDR3, as DNA: TGTGCCAGCAGCTGGGGGGGAGAGACCCAGTACTTC. Protein: CASSWGGETQYF. The chain links TRBV5-5 to TRBJ2-5, with 7 bases aligning to TRBD2. Germline V gene lookup returns CDR1 SGHKS and CDR2 YYEKEE (reference sequence). After removal of 3 bases from V and 4 bases from J, the junction contained 0 bases not matched to a gene. The CDR3 consists of 12 residues. Using reference TRBV5-5 and TRBJ2-5 for the parts outside the CDR3, the full variable domain is DAGVTQSPTHLIKTRGQQVTLRCSPISGHKSVSWYQQVLGQGPQFIFQYYEKEERGRGNFPDRFSARQFPNYSSELNVNALLLGDSALYLCASSWGGETQYFGPGTRLLVL.